One sample yielded the 30 T cell receptor beta chains listed below, sequenced in a study of response to subunit inactivated influenza vaccine. TCRdb ran MiXCR on the RT-PCR reads and lists one entry per CDR3 protein. The repertoire has roughly 650,000 distinct CDR3 sequences, approximately 14% of them found once; the top ten carry 11%. The sample here was PBMCs from blood, taken about 13 days after vaccination. Receptors were obtained from a man in his fifties who received an inactivated influenza vaccine.

The chain combines TRBV27 with TRBJ1-6; D is ambiguous. The germline V and J ends were trimmed by 7 bases and 0 bases, with 13 bases remaining between them. Germline CDR1 reads MNHEY; CDR2 reads SMNVEV (reference sequence). The CDR3 is 16 residues long. Here the CDR3 DNA reads TGTGCCAGCACCGTCGGTCCGAGCTCCTATAATTCACCCCTCCACTTT. This translates into CASTVGPSSYNSPLHF.

This clonotype was seen more than once but under ten times. The chain uses TRBV27 and TRBJ2-7; the match to TRBD2 covers 9 bases. The V gene's germline CDR1 is MNHEY and CDR2 SMNVEV (reference sequence). This CDR3 region has 15 residues. V was pared by 3 bases and J by 2 bases, with 5 bases of the junction left unmatched. The CDR3 sequence: CASSLVAGGAYEQYF. The CDR3 DNA sequence: TGTGCCAGCAGTTTGGTTGCGGGAGGGGCCTACGAGCAGTACTTC.

The rearrangement uses TRBV28 and TRBJ1-2; a possible D gene is TRBD1 (5 bases). The CDR3 totals 15 residues. Trimming left V 2 bases short and J 6 bases short, with 16 bases between. The germline V gene has CDR1 MDHEN and CDR2 SYDVKM. CDR3 in amino acids: CASSLDSREVDGYTF. CDR3 nucleotide sequence: TGTGCCAGCAGTTTAGATAGCAGGGAAGTGGATGGCTACACCTTC.

As concerns this clonotype: Germline is not matched at one junction end, which may reflect a read error. The rearrangement joins TRBV6-1 to TRBJ1-4; D is perhaps TRBD1 (6 bases). CDR1 and CDR2 (germline): MNHNS, SASEGT. The CDR3 has 14 residues. The CDR3 bases are TGTGCCAACAGTCCGGCACAGGGAAAAAATCAGGTGTTTTTT. Amino acid sequence: CANSPAQGKNQVFF.

This clonotype has just a few counts. The J gene is TRBJ2-3, the V gene TRBV10-3; a possible D gene is TRBD2 (5 bases). The CDR3 is made up of 14 amino acids. Between the trimmed V and J ends, which lost 6 bases and 4 bases, there was a span of 14 bases. Germline CDR1 reads ENHRY; CDR2 reads SYGVKD. This chain's CDR3 is CAISRPGISDTQYF. The DNA for the CDR3 is TGTGCCATCAGCAGACCCGGGATTTCAGATACGCAGTATTTT.

This clonotype was seen a few times. CDR3 coding DNA: TGTGCCAGCAGCCCCCGGGAGGTTTACAATGAGCAGTTCTTC. It yields the protein CASSPREVYNEQFF. This chain uses TRBV9 with TRBJ2-1; 7 bases fit TRBD2. The germline CDR1 and CDR2 sequences are SGDLS and YYNGEE. V shed 4 bases, J shed 4 bases, and the junction held 5 bases outside the gene matches. The CDR3 is 14 residues long. Full variable domain (remainder filled in from reference TRBV9 and TRBJ2-1): DSGVTQTPKHLITATGQRVTLRCSPRSGDLSVYWYQQSLDQGLQFLIQYYNGEERAKGNILERFSAQQFPDLHSELNLSSLELGDSALYFCASSPREVYNEQFFGPGTRLTVL.

The chain has TRBV24-1 and TRBJ1-1, with a weak D call TRBD1 (6 bases). CDR1 KGHDR and CDR2 SFDVKD come from the germline V gene. CDR3 size: 14 residues. Trimming took 9 bases from V and 4 from J, leaving 17 bases between them. CDR3 sequence reads: CATLEGGFATEAFF. Here the CDR3 DNA reads TGTGCCACCCTAGAGGGGGGATTTGCCACTGAAGCTTTCTTT.

This chain joins TRBV6-1 and TRBJ2-7; 9 nucleotides line up with TRBD1. The germline CDR1 and CDR2 sequences are MNHNS and SASEGT. V shed 1 base, J shed 4 bases, and the junction held 11 bases outside the gene matches. This CDR3 has 17 residues. In DNA form, the CDR3 reads TGTGCCAGCAGTGAAGTGGGAGGACAGGGGTCGGTGTACGAGCAGTACTTC. Protein sequence: CASSEVGGQGSVYEQYF.

This clonotype was recorded only once. The rearrangement joins TRBV7-9 to TRBJ2-3; either TRBD1 or TRBD2 may supply D (5 bases each). The CDR3 runs to 15 residues. Between the trimmed V and J ends, which lost 7 bases and 1 base, there was a span of 15 bases. In germline, CDR1 is SEHNR, CDR2 FQNEAQ (reference sequence). CDR3 in amino acids: CASTFRGEGTDTQYF. CDR3 sequence (DNA): TGTGCCAGCACCTTCCGAGGGGAAGGCACAGATACGCAGTATTTT.

This sequence joins TRBV5-1 and TRBJ2-6, with 8 bases lining up with TRBD1. Trimming took 3 bases from V and 4 from J; bases not matched to a gene: 6. Germline V gene lookup returns CDR1 SGHRS and CDR2 YFSETQ. The CDR3 totals 16 residues. Written as DNA, the CDR3 is TGCGCCAGCAGCTATAGGACAGGGTTCGGGGCCAACGTCCTGACTTTC. Its protein is CASSYRTGFGANVLTF. Full variable domain (outside the CDR3, taken from reference TRBV5-1 and TRBJ2-6): KAGVTQTPRYLIKTRGQQVTLSCSPISGHRSVSWYQQTPGQGLQFLFEYFSETQRNKGNFPGRFSGRQFSNSRSEMNVSTLELGDSALYLCASSYRTGFGANVLTFGAGSRLTVL.

This clonotype was observed at least ten times. This sequence joins TRBV15 and TRBJ2-7; D gene uncertain. The CDR3 extends over 13 amino acids. V lost 0 bases and J 4 bases, leaving 7 bases between the germline ends. From germline, CDR1 is LNHNV and CDR2 YYDKDF (reference sequence). CDR3 sequence: CATSRDLGYEQYF. The DNA for the CDR3 is TGTGCCACCAGCAGAGATCTAGGTTACGAGCAGTACTTC.

The rearrangement links TRBV12-5 to TRBJ2-1; D is unclear. V gave up 6 bases and J gave up 2 bases, with 11 bases separating them. Germline V gene sequence: CDR1 LGHNT, CDR2 FRNRAP. The CDR3 has 14 amino acids. The CDR3 DNA is TGTGCTAGTGGCCTGGACCAAACCTACAATGAGCAGTTCTTC. It specifies CASGLDQTYNEQFF.

This clonotype has a handful of counts. This chain connects TRBV7-9 to TRBJ1-2; no reliable D call. The CDR3 has 15 residues. Germline values: CDR1 SEHNR, CDR2 FQNEAQ (reference sequence). The germline V and J ends were trimmed by 4 bases and 2 bases, with 14 bases remaining between them. The CDR3 region is CASSSISDGNYGYTF. The CDR3 DNA reads as TGTGCCAGCAGCTCAATATCGGACGGAAACTATGGCTACACCTTC.

Many counts were recorded for this clonotype. This sequence joins TRBV20-1 and TRBJ1-5; 11 nucleotides align to TRBD1. The V segment lost 7 bases and the J segment 4 bases; nucleotides outside the gene matches: 6. This CDR3 has 14 residues. Germline V CDR1 and CDR2: DFQATT, SNEGSKA (reference sequence). Here the CDR3 DNA reads TGCAGTGTAGGGACAGGGGGGATGAATCAGCCCCAGCATTTT. This gives the protein CSVGTGGMNQPQHF.

J is TRBJ1-4 and V is TRBV11-2; 7 bases agree with TRBD1. Looked up from germline, CDR1 is SGHAT and CDR2 is FQNNGV. There are 16 residues in the CDR3. The junction had 4 bases not matched to a gene; V was cut back by 1 base and J by 2 bases. The CDR3 is CASSLVGGSTNEKLFF. CDR3 nucleotides: TGTGCCAGCAGCTTAGTAGGGGGCTCGACTAATGAAAAACTGTTTTTT.

The V and J genes are TRBV3-1 and TRBJ1-1; 7 bases align to TRBD1. The CDR3 totals 14 residues. Per the germline V gene, CDR1 is LGHDT and CDR2 is YNNKEL (reference sequence). V dropped 0 bases and J dropped 9; count of bases not matched to a gene: 7. CDR3 in DNA: TGTGCCAGCAGCCAAGATGTAGTGACAGGGAAAGCTTTCTTT. Protein sequence: CASSQDVVTGKAFF. Drawing the rest from reference TRBV3-1 and TRBJ1-1, the complete variable domain is DTAVSQTPKYLVTQMGNDKSIKCEQNLGHDTMYWYKQDSKKFLKIMFSYNNKELIINETVPNRFSPKSPDKAHLNLHINSLELGDSAVYFCASSQDVVTGKAFFGQGTRLTVV.

This clonotype was seen more than once but under ten times. V gene TRBV18 combines with J gene TRBJ2-3; D is perhaps TRBD1 or TRBD2 (6 bases each). From germline, CDR1 is KGHSH and CDR2 LQKENI. The CDR3 has 15 amino acids. The V end lost 3 bases, the J end lost 7 bases, and 17 bases lay between the germline ends. The CDR3 DNA is TGTGCCAGCTCACCTCCGGGACGGGGGCCAAATACGCAGTATTTT. Translation: CASSPPGRGPNTQYF.

The sample holds a few counts of this clonotype. The chain couples TRBV18 to TRBJ2-1; D unresolved. CDR3 length equals 14 residues. V lost 2 bases and J lost 8, with 13 bases in between. Germline CDR1 KGHSH, CDR2 LQKENI. The CDR3 sequence is CASSPSTGGYEQFF. The CDR3 bases are TGTGCCAGCTCACCATCGACCGGTGGGTATGAGCAGTTCTTC.

The chain uses TRBV14 and TRBJ2-3; the D gene is possibly TRBD1 (6 bases). V lost 2 bases and J lost 3, with 12 bases in between. CDR3 length: 15 residues. Germline values: CDR1 SGHDN, CDR2 FVKESK. CDR3 sequence: CASSQRDKLTDTQYF. In DNA form, the CDR3 reads TGTGCCAGCAGCCAAAGGGACAAATTAACAGATACGCAGTATTTT.

This clonotype was found a few times. The CDR3 nucleotides are TGTGCCAGCAGTCCAACCGGGGAGCAGTACTTC. It is translated as CASSPTGEQYF. The chain links TRBV2 to TRBJ2-7; D remains unclear. This CDR3 comprises 11 residues. Germline V lookup: CDR1 SNHLY, CDR2 FYNNEI. V lost 5 bases and J lost 7, with 9 bases in between.

This clonotype was observed a handful of times. This chain uses TRBV4-2 with TRBJ2-3, with D unclear. Per germline, CDR1 LGHNA and CDR2 YNFKEQ. Between the trimmed V and J ends, which lost 0 bases and 0 bases, there was a span of 7 bases. This CDR3 contains 15 residues. CDR3 bases: TGTGCCAGCAGCCAAGATCCCCCTAGCACAGATACGCAGTATTTT. It translates to CASSQDPPSTDTQYF.

The rearrangement uses TRBV5-1 and TRBJ2-2; TRBD2 aligns across 7 bases. V lost 0 bases and J lost 4; bases outside the gene matches: 9. The CDR3 has 17 amino acids. Germline assignment: CDR1 SGHRS and CDR2 YFSETQ. CDR3 amino acids: CASSLALGGSGTGELFF. As DNA, the CDR3 is TGCGCCAGCAGCTTGGCCTTGGGGGGGTCAGGCACCGGGGAGCTGTTTTTT.

V and J are TRBV28 and TRBJ2-1; TRBD2 matches 7 bases. The CDR3 spans 14 residues. Trimming at V came to 6 bases and at J to 5 bases, leaving 7 bases not matched to a gene. Germline V gives CDR1 MDHEN, CDR2 SYDVKM. The DNA for the CDR3 is TGTGCCAGCAGAGTGGGAGGGCGGGACAATGAGCAGTTCTTC. Translating it yields CASRVGGRDNEQFF.

This clonotype was found many times. The chain employs TRBV4-3 and TRBJ2-2; 8 nucleotides agree with TRBD1. The CDR3 contains 15 residues. V gave up 0 bases and J gave up 10 bases; unmatched junction bases: 7. The V gene's germline CDR1 is LGHNA and CDR2 YSLEER. In DNA form, the CDR3 reads TGCGCCAGCAGCCAAGACTGGACAGGGCCCATGGAGCTGTTTTTT. Its protein product is CASSQDWTGPMELFF.

This clonotype was counted between two and nine times. The rearrangement links TRBV11-1 to TRBJ2-5; 11 bases are shared with TRBD2. V lost 1 base to trimming and J lost 0 bases; unmatched junction nucleotides: 7. Germline-derived CDR1 and CDR2 are SGHAT and FQDESV (reference sequence). The length of the CDR3 is 18 residues. The CDR3 coding sequence is TGTGCCAGCAGCTTAGGGACTAGCGGGTGGGAGTACCAAGAGACCCAGTACTTC. Translation gives CASSLGTSGWEYQETQYF.

The V gene is TRBV24-1, the J gene TRBJ2-1; 8 bases are a match to TRBD1. The CDR3 covers 15 residues. V was pared by 4 bases and J by 0 bases, with 1 base of the junction left unmatched. The germline V gene encodes CDR1 KGHDR and CDR2 SFDVKD. The CDR3 coding sequence is TGTGCCACCAGTGAGACAGGGGACTCCTACAATGAGCAGTTCTTC. This gives the protein CATSETGDSYNEQFF.

As regards this clonotype: An end of the junction differs from the germline gene, which may be a read error. The genes are TRBV20-1 and TRBJ2-3, with D perhaps TRBD1 (7 bases). The CDR3 is 16 residues long. CDR1 is DFQATT and CDR2 is SNEGSKA in the germline V gene (reference sequence). The chain's CDR3 is CCARETRGLARDTQYF. In DNA, the CDR3 is TGCTGTGCTAGAGAGACTAGGGGGCTAGCGAGAGATACGCAGTATTTT.

The chain is built from TRBV20-1 and TRBJ2-6; 7 bases line up with TRBD1. The CDR3 loop spans 18 amino acids. Germline V gene data show CDR1 as DFQATT and CDR2 as SNEGSKA (reference sequence). The ends lost 3 bases at V and 0 bases at J; junction bases unmatched: 11. The CDR3, as DNA: TGCAGTGCTAGGCCCCCGACAGGGACCCGCTCTGGGGCCAACGTCCTGACTTTC. The encoded protein is CSARPPTGTRSGANVLTF.

Points on this clonotype: At one end the junction does not follow the germline gene, possibly because of a read error. The gene calls are TRBV5-1 and TRBJ1-2, with 7 bases matching TRBD1. There are 14 residues in the CDR3. CDR1 is SGHRS and CDR2 is YFSETQ in the germline V gene. The chain's CDR3 is CASSLVGTDYSYTF. The CDR3 DNA reads TGCGCCAGCAGCTTGGTGGGGACAGACTATAGCTACACCTTC.

In this sample, this clonotype turned up many times. V is TRBV3-1 and J is TRBJ1-5; D unclear. CDR1 LGHDT and CDR2 YNNKEL come from the germline V gene (reference sequence). This CDR3 has 12 amino acids. V gave up 2 bases and J gave up 4 bases, with 3 bases separating them. CDR3 nucleotides: TGTGCCAGCAGCCAAAAAAATCAGCCCCAGCATTTT. It translates to CASSQKNQPQHF. The whole variable domain, remainder taken from reference TRBV3-1 and TRBJ1-5, is DTAVSQTPKYLVTQMGNDKSIKCEQNLGHDTMYWYKQDSKKFLKIMFSYNNKELIINETVPNRFSPKSPDKAHLNLHINSLELGDSAVYFCASSQKNQPQHFGDGTRLSIL.